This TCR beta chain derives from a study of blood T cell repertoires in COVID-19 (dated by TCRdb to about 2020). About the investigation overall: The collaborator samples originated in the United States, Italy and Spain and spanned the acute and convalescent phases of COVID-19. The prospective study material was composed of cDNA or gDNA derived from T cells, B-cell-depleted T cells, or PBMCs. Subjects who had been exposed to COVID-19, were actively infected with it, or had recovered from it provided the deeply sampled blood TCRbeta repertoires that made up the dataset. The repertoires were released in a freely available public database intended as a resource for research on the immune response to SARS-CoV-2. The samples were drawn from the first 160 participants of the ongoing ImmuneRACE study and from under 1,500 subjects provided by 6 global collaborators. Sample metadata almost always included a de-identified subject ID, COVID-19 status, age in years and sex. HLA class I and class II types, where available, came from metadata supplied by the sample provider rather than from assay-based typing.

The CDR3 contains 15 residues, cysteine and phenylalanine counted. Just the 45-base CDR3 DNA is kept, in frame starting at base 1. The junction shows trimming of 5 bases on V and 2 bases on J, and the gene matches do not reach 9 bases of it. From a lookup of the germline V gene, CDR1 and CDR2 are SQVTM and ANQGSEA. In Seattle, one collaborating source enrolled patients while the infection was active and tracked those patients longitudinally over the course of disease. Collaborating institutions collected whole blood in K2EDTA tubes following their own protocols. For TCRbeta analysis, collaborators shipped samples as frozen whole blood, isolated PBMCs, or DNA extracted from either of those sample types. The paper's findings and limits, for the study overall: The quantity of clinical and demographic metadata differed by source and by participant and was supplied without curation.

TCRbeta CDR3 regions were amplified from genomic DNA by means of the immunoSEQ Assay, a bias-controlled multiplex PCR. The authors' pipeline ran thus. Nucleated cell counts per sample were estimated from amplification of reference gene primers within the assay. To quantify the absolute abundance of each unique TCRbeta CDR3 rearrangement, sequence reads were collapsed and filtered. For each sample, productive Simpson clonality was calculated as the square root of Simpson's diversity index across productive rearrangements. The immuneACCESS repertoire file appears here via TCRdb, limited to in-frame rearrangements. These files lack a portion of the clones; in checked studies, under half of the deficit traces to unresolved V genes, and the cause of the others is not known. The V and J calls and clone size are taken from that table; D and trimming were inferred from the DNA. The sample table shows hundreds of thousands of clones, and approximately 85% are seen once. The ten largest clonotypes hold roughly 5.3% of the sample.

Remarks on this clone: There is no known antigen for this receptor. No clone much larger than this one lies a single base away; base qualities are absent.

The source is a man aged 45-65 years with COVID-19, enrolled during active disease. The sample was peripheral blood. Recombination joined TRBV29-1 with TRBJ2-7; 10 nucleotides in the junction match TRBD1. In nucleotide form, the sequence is TGCAGCGTTTCCCGACAGGGGGCCAACACCTACGAGCAGTACTTC. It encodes CSVSRQGANTYEQYF.